This passage covers 30 T cell receptor beta chains from one sample sequenced in a study of read filtering for tumor transcriptome and immune sequencing. From about 400 ng of RNA, a library with molecular barcoded alpha/delta and beta/gamma adaptors was made. TCRdb passed the reads through MiXCR, listing each CDR3 protein once. The table has more than 35,000 distinct CDR3 sequences, roughly 12% seen once; the top ten hold approximately 34%. Sequencing was performed on a population of CD138-negative cells sorted from bone marrow. These receptors all stem from a donor aged 40 or over with multiple myeloma.

At least ten counts were recorded for this clonotype. The chain employs TRBV19 and TRBJ1-1; no clear D. The CDR3 has 12 residues. CDR1 is LNHDA and CDR2 is SQIVND in the germline V gene (reference sequence). Trimming removed 7 bases at V and 1 base at J, with 7 bases between. The CDR3 region is CASTGWNTEAFF. The CDR3, as DNA: TGTGCCAGTACGGGGTGGAACACTGAAGCTTTCTTT.

V is TRBV20-1 and J is TRBJ2-7; 7 bases are shared with TRBD1. Trimming took 3 bases from V and 3 from J; bases not matched to a gene: 5. The CDR3 extends over 13 amino acids. Germline CDR1 DFQATT, CDR2 SNEGSKA (reference sequence). CDR3 DNA sequence: TGCAGTGCTAGTGAGGGACAGAGCTACGAGCAGTACTTC. It specifies CSASEGQSYEQYF.

At least ten counts were recorded for this clonotype. The rearrangement links TRBV12-3 or TRBV12-4 to TRBJ1-1, with a weak D call TRBD1 (5 bases). The CDR3 is made up of 12 amino acids. Trimming shortened V by 3 bases and J by 8 bases, and 10 bases separated the two germline ends. Here the CDR3 reads CASSLGRAEAFF. The DNA for the CDR3 is TGTGCCAGCAGTTTGGGCAGGGCGGAAGCTTTCTTT.

This clonotype showed up many times. The chain has TRBV30 and TRBJ1-2; no definite D call. CDR3 size: 12 residues. The ends were cut back, 1 base at V and 8 bases at J, with 11 bases in the middle. The germline gives CDR1 GTSNPN, CDR2 SVGIG (reference sequence). The CDR3 loop is CAWSADLMGYTF. As DNA, the CDR3 is TGTGCCTGGAGTGCGGATTTAATGGGCTACACCTTC. The full variable domain, in which reference TRBV30 and TRBJ1-2 provide the parts outside the CDR3, is SQTIHQWPATLVQPVGSPLSLECTVEGTSNPNLYWYRQAAGRGLQLLFYSVGIGQISSEVPQNLSASRPQDRQFILSSKKLLLSDSGFYLCAWSADLMGYTFGSGTRLTVV.

The chain has TRBV3-1 and TRBJ1-5; unclear D gene. CDR3 size: 14 residues. Germline CDR1 is LGHDT and CDR2 is YNNKEL (reference sequence). Trimming stripped 10 bases from V and 3 bases from J, with 16 bases between. CDR3 residues: CATLSTGHNQPQHF. CDR3 nucleotides: TGTGCCACCTTATCTACGGGCCACAATCAGCCCCAGCATTTT.

The J gene is TRBJ1-1, the V gene TRBV18; the D is unclear. V dropped 1 base and J dropped 1 base, with 4 bases sitting between them. The length of the CDR3 is 13 residues. Germline values: CDR1 KGHSH, CDR2 LQKENI. CDR3 amino acids: CASSPLGNTEAFF. The CDR3, as DNA: TGTGCCAGCTCACCACTTGGGAACACTGAAGCTTTCTTT.

This clonotype appeared many times. This chain links TRBV6-1 with TRBJ1-1; D gene uncertain. Looked up from germline, CDR1 is MNHNS and CDR2 is SASEGT. V gave up 6 bases and J gave up 0 bases, with 8 bases separating them. CDR3 length: 13 amino acids. The CDR3 loop is CASSLQMNTEAFF. The CDR3 DNA sequence: TGTGCCAGCAGCCTTCAAATGAACACTGAAGCTTTCTTT.

The sample holds many counts of this clonotype. This sequence joins TRBV27 and TRBJ2-1; 13 bases align to TRBD2. Germline trimming cut 1 base from V and 8 bases from J; bases unmatched to any gene: 8. The CDR3 runs 17 residues. The germline gives CDR1 MNHEY, CDR2 SMNVEV (reference sequence). CDR3 in amino acids: CASSLFTSGGARYEQFF. The DNA of the CDR3 is TGTGCCAGCAGTTTATTTACTAGCGGGGGGGCAAGGTATGAGCAGTTCTTC.

In its sample, this clonotype was seen many times. The chain is built from TRBV5-5 and TRBJ2-1, with 9 bases that match TRBD2. Germline V lookup: CDR1 SGHKS, CDR2 YYEKEE (reference sequence). There are 15 residues in the CDR3. J lost 4 bases, V lost 0 bases, and 2 bases had no gene match. The CDR3 DNA reads TGTGCCAGCAGCTTGGCTAGCGGGACTTACAATGAGCAGTTCTTC. Its protein product is CASSLASGTYNEQFF. Drawing the rest from reference TRBV5-5 and TRBJ2-1, the complete variable domain is DAGVTQSPTHLIKTRGQQVTLRCSPISGHKSVSWYQQVLGQGPQFIFQYYEKEERGRGNFPDRFSARQFPNYSSELNVNALLLGDSALYLCASSLASGTYNEQFFGPGTRLTVL.

Remarks on this clonotype: At one end, the junction sequence differs from germline, possibly due to a read error. This chain connects TRBV29-1 to TRBJ2-5, with a tentative D call TRBD2 (5 bases). Germline CDR1 reads SQVTM; CDR2 reads ANQGSEA. The CDR3 length is 12 residues. CDR3 bases: TGCAGCGCTGAGGAGAGGGCCGAGACCCAGCACTTC. Encoded protein: CSAEERAETQHF.

This clonotype was seen at least ten times. J is TRBJ1-1 and V is TRBV20-1; 9 bases agree with TRBD1. Germline V gene sequence: CDR1 DFQATT, CDR2 SNEGSKA (reference sequence). The CDR3 has 13 amino acids. V was pared by 8 bases and J by 1 base, with 5 bases of the junction left unmatched. CDR3 residues: CSPEGQGNTEAFF. The DNA for the CDR3 is TGCAGTCCCGAGGGACAGGGGAACACTGAAGCTTTCTTT.

This clonotype was observed many times. The rearrangement links TRBV28 to TRBJ2-7; D call uncertain. The CDR3 length is 13 residues. Looked up from germline, CDR1 is MDHEN and CDR2 is SYDVKM. Deletions cut 3 bases from V and 1 base from J, with 7 bases between. The CDR3 DNA follows: TGTGCCAGCAGTTTCGTAGGGTCCTACGAGCAGTACTTC. It translates to CASSFVGSYEQYF.

This clonotype was picked up many times. The rearrangement joins TRBV2 to TRBJ1-1; unclear D gene. Trimming took 8 bases from V and 6 from J, leaving 13 bases between them. Germline CDR1 reads SNHLY; CDR2 reads FYNNEI. This CDR3 comprises 12 residues. This CDR3 is CASLDIVPEAFF. DNA of the CDR3: TGTGCCAGCCTTGACATCGTCCCTGAAGCTTTCTTT. The full variable domain, completed using reference TRBV2 and TRBJ1-1, is EPEVTQTPSHQVTQMGQEVILRCVPISNHLYFYWYRQILGQKVEFLVSFYNNEISEKSEIFDDQFSVERPDGSNFTLKIRSTKLEDSAMYFCASLDIVPEAFFGQGTRLTVV.

At least ten counts were recorded for this clonotype. The chain joins TRBV6-2 or TRBV6-3 to TRBJ2-1; the D gene is possibly TRBD2 (6 bases). This CDR3 region has 14 residues. CDR1 and CDR2 (germline): MNHEY, SVGEGT. The germline V and J ends were trimmed by 5 bases and 7 bases, with 15 bases remaining between them. The CDR3 spells CASSKLRGHNEQFF. The CDR3, as DNA: TGTGCCAGCAGTAAATTGCGGGGTCATAATGAGCAGTTCTTC.

There are a few counts of this clonotype. V gene TRBV11-2 combines with J gene TRBJ2-7, with D tentatively TRBD1 (6 bases). CDR3 length: 16 residues. V gave up 5 bases and J gave up 5 bases, with 22 bases separating them. The V gene's germline CDR1 is SGHAT and CDR2 FQNNGV. CDR3 DNA sequence: TGTGCCAGCAGCCGTTCTCCCGGGACAAGGATAAACGAGCAGTACTTC. This gives the protein CASSRSPGTRINEQYF.

At least ten counts were recorded for this clonotype. This chain links TRBV28 with TRBJ2-2; 8 bases are shared with TRBD1. Germline CDR1 is MDHEN and CDR2 is SYDVKM. This CDR3 contains 16 residues. V lost 4 bases to trimming and J lost 6 bases; unmatched junction nucleotides: 10. The CDR3 loop reads CASSSSGQGRAGELFF. The DNA for the CDR3 is TGTGCCAGCAGTTCTTCCGGACAGGGAAGGGCCGGGGAGCTGTTTTTT.

This clonotype was counted ten times or more. The rearrangement uses TRBV2 and TRBJ2-3; D perhaps matches TRBD2 (6 bases). V was clipped by 8 bases and J by 0 bases, with 12 bases between them. The CDR3 extends over 14 amino acids. Germline V gene lookup returns CDR1 SNHLY and CDR2 FYNNEI. The CDR3 DNA reads as TGTGCCAGCGGTCCGGGACTCAGCACAGATACGCAGTATTTT. This encodes CASGPGLSTDTQYF. Variable domain in full (rest from reference TRBV2 and TRBJ2-3): EPEVTQTPSHQVTQMGQEVILRCVPISNHLYFYWYRQILGQKVEFLVSFYNNEISEKSEIFDDQFSVERPDGSNFTLKIRSTKLEDSAMYFCASGPGLSTDTQYFGPGTRLTVL.

This clonotype showed up many times. The CDR3 here is CASSPGTGSYEQYF. The CDR3 nucleotides read TGTGCCAGCAGTCCCGGGACAGGGTCCTACGAGCAGTACTTC. The chain employs TRBV28 and TRBJ2-7; 9 bases agree with TRBD1. This CDR3 has 14 amino acids. Per the germline V gene, CDR1 is MDHEN and CDR2 is SYDVKM. The V and J ends lost 5 bases and 1 base, in that order; junction bases with no gene match: 3. The full variable domain, in which reference TRBV28 and TRBJ2-7 provide the parts outside the CDR3, is DVKVTQSSRYLVKRTGEKVFLECVQDMDHENMFWYRQDPGLGLRLIYFSYDVKMKEKGDIPEGYSVSREKKERFSLILESASTNQTSMYLCASSPGTGSYEQYFGPGTRLTVT.

In its sample, this clonotype was seen many times. The gene calls are TRBV29-1 and TRBJ2-6; D remains unclear. The V and J ends lost 7 bases and 4 bases respectively, with 8 bases between them. The germline CDR1 and CDR2 sequences are SQVTM and ANQGSEA. This CDR3 contains 12 residues. CDR3 loop: CSALSGANVLTF. CDR3 DNA sequence: TGCAGCGCCCTTTCAGGGGCCAACGTCCTGACTTTC.

With regard to this clonotype: Just one base apart from a much larger clone, this may be a read error. The chain recombines TRBV11-2 with TRBJ1-1, with unresolved D. The CDR3 is made up of 15 amino acids. CDR1 SGHAT and CDR2 FQNNGV come from the germline V gene. The CDR3 coding sequence is TGTGCCAGCAGCCAGCATGGCTTCTCAAACACTGAAGCTTCCTTT. Protein: CASSQHGFSNTEASF.

A few counts support this clonotype. V is TRBV6-2 or TRBV6-3 and J is TRBJ1-5; no definite D call. Germline loops: CDR1 MNHEY, CDR2 SVGEGT. Trimming took 2 bases from V and 0 from J, leaving 5 bases between them. This CDR3 is 14 amino acids long. CDR3 sequence: CASSYVYSNQPQHF. CDR3 sequence (DNA): TGTGCCAGCAGTTACGTTTATAGCAATCAGCCCCAGCATTTT.

This clonotype was counted at least ten times. CDR3 amino acids: CASSLSSGAIYEQYF. The CDR3 DNA follows: TGCGCCAGCAGCTTGTCGTCAGGGGCAATATACGAGCAGTACTTC. The chain employs TRBV5-1 and TRBJ2-7; D perhaps matches TRBD1 (6 bases). This CDR3 contains 15 residues. Germline CDR1 is SGHRS and CDR2 is YFSETQ. V gave up 1 base and J gave up 4 bases, with 15 bases separating them.

This clonotype was seen repeatedly, ten times or more. One end of the junction varies from germline; a read error may be responsible. The V and J genes are TRBV5-1 and TRBJ2-5; D is unclear. The V gene's germline CDR1 is SGHRS and CDR2 YFSETQ. The CDR3 has 12 residues. The DNA of the CDR3 is TGTGCCAGCAGCTTAACTCGGGAGACCCAGTACTTC. Translation: CASSLTRETQYF.

This clonotype turned up a few times. This may arise from a read error, as a much more abundant clone is one base away. In this CDR3 the conserved last residue, phenylalanine or tryptophan, is missing, so a read error is likely. This chain uses TRBV2 with TRBJ2-3; perhaps D is TRBD1 or TRBD2 (7 bases each). Trimming pared 1 base from V and 5 bases from J, leaving 16 bases between. In germline, CDR1 is SNHLY, CDR2 FYNNEI. This CDR3 spans 16 amino acids. Written as DNA, the CDR3 is TGTGCCAGCAGTGAAGTTCAGGGGGGGGCCGGAGATACGCAGTATTTG. The encoded protein is CASSEVQGGAGDTQYL.

This clonotype was counted at least ten times. This chain connects TRBV5-4 to TRBJ2-5, with 9 bases identical to TRBD2. The junction had 13 bases not matched to a gene; V was cut back by 4 bases and J by 6 bases. The germline CDR1 and CDR2 sequences are SGHNT and YYREEE (reference sequence). CDR3 size: 16 residues. The CDR3 reads CASSAGRGGAVKTQYF. DNA of the CDR3: TGTGCCAGCAGCGCGGGGCGCGGGGGGGCCGTTAAGACCCAGTACTTC.

Ten or more counts support this clonotype. The chain links TRBV5-1 to TRBJ2-3, with TRBD1 identical over 10 bases. The CDR3 sequence is 17 residues long. Trimming cost V 6 bases and J 7 bases; bases outside gene matches: 17. Germline-derived CDR1 and CDR2 are SGHRS and YFSETQ. The CDR3 coding sequence is TGCGCCAGCAACCCCAACCCTGCCGGGACAGGGGTTCATACGCAGTATTTT. Its protein product is CASNPNPAGTGVHTQYF.

This clonotype was observed at least ten times. J is TRBJ1-1 and V is TRBV20-1; D not resolved. Germline CDR1 reads DFQATT; CDR2 reads SNEGSKA (reference sequence). V was trimmed by 2 bases and J by 4 bases, leaving 8 bases between them. This CDR3 is built from 12 residues. CDR3: CSARRALTEAFF. The DNA of the CDR3 is TGCAGTGCTAGAAGGGCTCTCACTGAAGCTTTCTTT.

This clonotype was counted at least ten times. The chain links TRBV7-9 to TRBJ2-4; possibly TRBD2 for D (5 bases). The CDR3 has 15 amino acids. From germline, CDR1 is SEHNR and CDR2 FQNEAQ (reference sequence). Trimming pared 5 bases from V and 3 bases from J, leaving 14 bases between. In nucleotides, the CDR3 is TGTGCCAGCAGCCCGCCCGGGATAGGCAAAAACATTCAGTACTTC. Translating gives CASSPPGIGKNIQYF.

This clonotype was found many times. The J gene is TRBJ2-3, the V gene TRBV7-6; D uncertain. The V gene's germline CDR1 is SGHVS and CDR2 FNYEAQ. This CDR3 region has 11 residues. Trimming shortened V by 6 bases and J by 2 bases, and 3 bases separated the two germline ends. As DNA, the CDR3 is TGTGCCAGCAGAGACACAGATACGCAGTATTTT. Its protein is CASRDTDTQYF.

As for this clonotype: Mismatch with germline at one junction end may stem from a read error. The CDR3 region has the DNA TGTGTCAGCAGTTACAAGGCAGGCCCCGGGAGCAATCAGCCCCAGCATTTT. This sequence encodes CVSSYKAGPGSNQPQHF. The V and J genes are TRBV6-2 or TRBV6-3 and TRBJ1-5; D uncertain. Germline V gene data show CDR1 as MNHEY and CDR2 as SVGEGT. This CDR3 has 17 amino acids.